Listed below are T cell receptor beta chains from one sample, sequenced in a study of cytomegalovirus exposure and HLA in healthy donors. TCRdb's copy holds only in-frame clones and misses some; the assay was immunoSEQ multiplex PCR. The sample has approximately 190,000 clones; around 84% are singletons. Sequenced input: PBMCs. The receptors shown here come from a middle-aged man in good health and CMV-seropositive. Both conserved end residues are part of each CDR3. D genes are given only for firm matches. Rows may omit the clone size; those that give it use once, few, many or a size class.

CDR3: CASGRGTNTGELFF
DNA: TGTGCCAGCGGAAGGGGAACGAACACCGGGGAGCTGTTTTTT
J: TRBJ2-2
V: TRBV28
size: -
D: -

CDR3: CASSPRSLAHYEQYF
DNA: TGTGCCAGCTCACCACGGTCACTAGCTCACTACGAGCAGTACTTC
J: TRBJ2-7
V: TRBV18
size: -
D: -

CDR3: CAISESRSGSGNTIYF
DNA: TGTGCCATCAGTGAGTCGAGGTCGGGCTCTGGAAACACCATATATTTT
J: TRBJ1-3
V: TRBV10-3
size: -
D: -

CDR3: CASSLAGLYEQYF
DNA: TGTGCCAGCAGCCTAGCGGGATTATACGAGCAGTACTTC
J: TRBJ2-7
V: TRBV2
size: -
D: TRBD2

CDR3: CAISDGTSGPAKNIQYF
DNA: TGTGCCATCAGTGATGGGACTAGCGGCCCAGCCAAAAACATTCAGTACTTC
J: TRBJ2-4
V: TRBV10-3
size: -
D: TRBD2

CDR3: CASSYLGTAYEQYF
DNA: TGCGCCAGCAGCTACCTCGGGACAGCCTACGAGCAGTACTTC
J: TRBJ2-7
V: TRBV5-1
size: -
D: TRBD1

CDR3: CASSEGQGSGYGYTF
DNA: TGTGCCAGCAGTGAGGGACAGGGATCGGGCTATGGCTACACCTTC
J: TRBJ1-2
V: TRBV6-1
size: -
D: TRBD1

CDR3: CASSYGTGENIQYF
DNA: TGTGCCAGCAGTTACGGGACAGGGGAAAACATTCAGTACTTC
J: TRBJ2-4
V: TRBV6-5
size: few
D: TRBD1

CDR3: CASSPGTPSTEAFF
DNA: TGTGCCAGCTCACCCGGGACACCCTCCACTGAAGCTTTCTTT
J: TRBJ1-1
V: TRBV18
size: -
D: -

CDR3: CASSEAGQKETQYF
DNA: TGTGCCAGCAGTGAAGCGGGGCAGAAAGAGACCCAGTACTTC
J: TRBJ2-5
V: TRBV2
size: -
D: -

CDR3: CASTFLGGYNSPLHF
DNA: TGTGCCAGTACCTTCCTCGGGGGCTATAATTCACCCCTCCACTTT
J: TRBJ1-6
V: TRBV19
size: once
D: -

CDR3: CASSLRSQAYPKTQYF
DNA: TGTGCCAGCAGTTTACGATCCCAAGCGTACCCCAAGACCCAGTACTTC
J: TRBJ2-5
V: TRBV28
size: -
D: -

CDR3: CAWSLQGDQPQHF
DNA: TGTGCCTGGAGTTTACAGGGTGATCAGCCCCAGCATTTT
J: TRBJ1-5
V: TRBV30
size: few
D: -

CDR3: CASSLGRGQAFF
DNA: TGTGCCAGCAGCTTGGGAAGGGGCCAGGCGTTCTTC
J: TRBJ2-1
V: TRBV5-6
size: -
D: -

CDR3: CASSDVGQGPKGGNTIYF
DNA: TGTGCCAGCAGTGATGTAGGGCAGGGTCCAAAGGGTGGAAACACCATATATTTT
J: TRBJ1-3
V: TRBV6-1
size: once
D: -

CDR3: CASSLAGGSLYNEQFF
DNA: TGCGCCAGCAGCTTGGCCGGCGGGAGCCTCTACAATGAGCAGTTCTTC
J: TRBJ2-1
V: TRBV5-1
size: -
D: TRBD2

CDR3: CASSERAAGTYNEQFF
DNA: TGTGCCAGCAGTGAACGGGCCGCGGGGACCTACAATGAGCAGTTCTTC
J: TRBJ2-1
V: TRBV6-1
size: once
D: -

CDR3: CATSRGRGQVVGANVLTF
DNA: TGTGCCACCAGCAGGGGCAGGGGGCAAGTGGTGGGGGCCAACGTCCTGACTTTC
J: TRBJ2-6
V: TRBV15
size: -
D: TRBD1

CDR3: CASSVEQAPYGYTF
DNA: TGTGCCAGCAGCGTAGAACAGGCGCCCTATGGCTACACCTTC
J: TRBJ1-2
V: TRBV9
size: -
D: -

CDR3: CASSEPLGRGGAFF
DNA: TGTGCCAGCAGTGAACCCTTGGGCAGGGGTGGAGCTTTCTTT
J: TRBJ1-1
V: TRBV2
size: once
D: -

CDR3: CASSEQASNQPQHF
DNA: TGTGCCAGCAGTGAACAGGCCAGCAATCAGCCCCAGCATTTT
J: TRBJ1-5
V: TRBV28
size: -
D: -

CDR3: CASSRTDSGNTIYF
DNA: TGTGCCAGCAGTCGGACAGACTCTGGAAACACCATATATTTT
J: TRBJ1-3
V: TRBV6-6
size: -
D: -

CDR3: CASSQEHDYTTDTQYF
DNA: TGCGCCAGCAGCCAAGAACATGACTACACCACAGATACGCAGTATTTT
J: TRBJ2-3
V: TRBV4-3
size: -
D: -

CDR3: CASSSNRGPNYGYTF
DNA: TGTGCCAGCAGCTCTAACAGGGGGCCCAACTATGGCTACACCTTC
J: TRBJ1-2
V: TRBV6-6
size: -
D: TRBD1

CDR3: CASSPLQGINEKLFF
DNA: TGTGCCAGCAGTCCCTTACAGGGGATTAATGAAAAACTGTTTTTT
J: TRBJ1-4
V: TRBV27
size: -
D: TRBD1

CDR3: CASSSQRGAAYNEQFF
DNA: TGTGCCAGCAGCTCTCAGCGGGGAGCAGCCTACAATGAGCAGTTCTTC
J: TRBJ2-1
V: TRBV7-8
size: once
D: TRBD2

CDR3: CASSYSQGAGREQYF
DNA: TGTGCCAGCAGTTACTCCCAGGGGGCAGGGCGGGAGCAGTACTTC
J: TRBJ2-7
V: TRBV6-5
size: -
D: TRBD1

CDR3: CASSPRTGWGELFF
DNA: TGCGCCAGCAGCCCCCGGACAGGGTGGGGGGAGCTGTTTTTT
J: TRBJ2-2
V: TRBV4-1
size: -
D: TRBD1

CDR3: CATQVGLGGAFF
DNA: TGTGCCACCCAGGTGGGATTAGGGGGCGCTTTCTTT
J: TRBJ1-1
V: TRBV28
size: -
D: TRBD1

CDR3: CASSLGTTYRGGYTF
DNA: TGTGCCAGCAGCCTCGGGACAACGTATCGGGGTGGCTACACCTTC
J: TRBJ1-2
V: TRBV5-6
size: -
D: -

CDR3: CASRGAVNEKLFF
DNA: TGTGCCAGCAGGGGGGCGGTTAATGAAAAACTGTTTTTT
J: TRBJ1-4
V: TRBV7-6
size: -
D: -

CDR3: CASSGTEAFF
DNA: TGTGCCAGTAGCGGCACTGAAGCTTTCTTT
J: TRBJ1-1
V: TRBV19
size: -
D: -

CDR3: CASKKGGRVREQYF
DNA: TGCGCCAGCAAAAAGGGCGGGAGAGTTCGGGAGCAGTACTTC
J: TRBJ2-7
V: TRBV5-1
size: -
D: TRBD2

CDR3: CASSLASGQETQYF
DNA: TGTGCCAGCAGCTTAGCTAGCGGCCAAGAGACCCAGTACTTC
J: TRBJ2-5
V: TRBV5-4
size: -
D: TRBD2

CDR3: CASEIGTVYNSPLHF
DNA: TGTGCCAGCGAAATCGGGACAGTTTATAATTCACCCCTCCACTTT
J: TRBJ1-6
V: TRBV6-1
size: -
D: TRBD1

CDR3: CASGSQGGSSEQYF
DNA: TGTGCCAGCGGATCCCAGGGGGGATCTTCCGAGCAGTACTTC
J: TRBJ2-7
V: TRBV7-9
size: once
D: -

CDR3: CASSFGGTQYF
DNA: TGTGCCAGCAGCTTTGGCGGGACCCAGTACTTC
J: TRBJ2-5
V: TRBV11-1
size: once
D: -

CDR3: CASSYSGGLGTDTQYF
DNA: TGTGCCAGCAGTTACTCGGGGGGTTTGGGCACAGATACGCAGTATTTT
J: TRBJ2-3
V: TRBV6-5
size: -
D: -

CDR3: CASSSGQGPWETQYF
DNA: TGTGCCAGCAGCTCTGGACAGGGTCCGTGGGAGACCCAGTACTTC
J: TRBJ2-5
V: TRBV13
size: few
D: TRBD1

CDR3: CASSSGLAGGEFTDTQYF
DNA: TGCGCCAGCAGCTCCGGACTAGCGGGGGGCGAGTTCACAGATACGCAGTATTTT
J: TRBJ2-3
V: TRBV5-1
size: -
D: TRBD2

CDR3: CASSQGRFPSGANVLTF
DNA: TGCGCCAGCAGCCAAGGGAGATTCCCCTCTGGGGCCAACGTCCTGACTTTC
J: TRBJ2-6
V: TRBV4-1
size: few
D: -

CDR3: CASLGRTGAYEQYF
DNA: TGTGCCAGCCTGGGAAGGACAGGCGCCTACGAGCAGTACTTC
J: TRBJ2-7
V: TRBV28
size: -
D: TRBD1

CDR3: CASSPRGRAPWNYEQYF
DNA: TGTGCCAGCAGTCCCCGGGGGAGGGCCCCATGGAACTACGAGCAGTACTTC
J: TRBJ2-7
V: TRBV27
size: -
D: TRBD2